The clone carrying this T cell receptor (beta chain) was detected many times. This sample was included in a study of molecular identifiers for immune sequencing clone quantification. The germline V gene encodes CDR1 SGHNT and CDR2 YYREEE (reference sequence). With V trimmed by 2 bases and J by 6 bases, 9 bases remained unmatched. CDR3 length equals 15 residues. TCRdb redid the calling of the PCR reads with MiXCR, one entry per CDR3 protein. The data show around 320,000 distinct CDR3 sequences, 24% seen once. The TCR comes from a human donor in good health. Some libraries in this study had Jurkat cell RNA spiked in. Sequenced: naive CD8+ T cells from blood, with Jurkat cell RNA spiked in. Regarding subset: FACS-sorted CD8+CD4-CCR7+CD45RA+ naive T cells. The J gene is TRBJ1-2, the V gene TRBV5-4; TRBD1 matches 8 bases. This CDR3 is CASSFGAGGLDGYTF. CDR3 nucleotide sequence: TGTGCCAGCAGCTTTGGGGCAGGGGGCCTTGATGGCTACACCTTC.